This T cell receptor (beta chain) was sequenced during a study of read filtering for tumor transcriptome and immune sequencing. In the study overall: TCR-mapped reads were about 4.05 to 10.27 million with IR-seq versus roughly 75 to 1,400 with RNA-seq. Findings and limits, study-wide: Dropping single-read clonotypes raised IR-seq and RNA-seq shared-clonotype correlation.

This clonotype was counted many times. The antigen is unknown. The CDR3 is 16 amino acids. V was trimmed by 1 base and J by 7 bases, leaving 17 bases between them. The germline gives CDR1 SGHTA, CDR2 FQGTGA. The library was built from about 400 ng RNA with molecular barcoded adaptors for alpha/delta and beta/gamma chains. TCRdb recomputed calls from the reads with MiXCR, one row per CDR3 protein. The table has 40,000 or so distinct CDR3 sequences, approximately 15% seen once. This TCR was recovered from a donor aged 40 or older with multiple myeloma. This rearrangement joins TRBV7-3 to TRBJ2-1; D might be TRBD1 (5 bases). Sequencing was carried out using a population of CD138-negative cells sorted from bone marrow. CDR3 in DNA: TGTGCCAGCAGCTTAAATGGGGCAGGGCTTGGGAATGAGCAGTTCTTC. Protein product: CASSLNGAGLGNEQFF.